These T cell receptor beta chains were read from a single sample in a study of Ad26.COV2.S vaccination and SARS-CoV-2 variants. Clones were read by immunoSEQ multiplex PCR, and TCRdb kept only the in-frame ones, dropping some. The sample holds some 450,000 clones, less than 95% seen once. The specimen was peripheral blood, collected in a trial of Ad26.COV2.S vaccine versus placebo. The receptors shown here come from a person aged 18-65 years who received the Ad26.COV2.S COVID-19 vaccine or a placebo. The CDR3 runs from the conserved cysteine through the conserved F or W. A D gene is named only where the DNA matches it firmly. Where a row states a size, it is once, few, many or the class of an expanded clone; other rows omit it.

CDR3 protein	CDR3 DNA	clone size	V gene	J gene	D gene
CASSVKGGTEAFF	TGTGCCAGCTCGGTAAAGGGGGGGACTGAAGCTTTCTTT	NA	TRBV18	TRBJ1-1	NA
CASSLPGGSIQYF	TGTGCCAGCAGCTTGCCCGGGGGGAGCATTCAGTACTTC	NA	TRBV7-2	TRBJ2-4	TRBD2
CASSLAGRGAKNIQYF	TGTGCCAGCAGCTTGGCAGGCAGGGGTGCCAAAAACATTCAGTACTTC	NA	TRBV5-4	TRBJ2-4	NA
CASSPDREGNQPQHF	TGCGCCAGCAGTCCGGACAGGGAGGGCAATCAGCCCCAGCATTTT	NA	TRBV5-1	TRBJ1-5	TRBD1
CASSSSGGNTIYF	TGTGCCAGCAGCTCCTCGGGTGGAAACACCATATATTTT	NA	TRBV7-2	TRBJ1-3	NA
CASSQPLLGKNIQYF	TGTGCCAGCAGCCAACCGCTCTTAGGCAAAAACATTCAGTACTTC	NA	TRBV3-1/TRBV3-2	TRBJ2-4	NA
CASSLTRDTGELFF	TGTGCCAGCAGCTTAACCCGGGACACCGGGGAGCTGTTTTTT	NA	TRBV7-3	TRBJ2-2	NA
CASSPSWGFRDTEAFF	TGTGCCAGCTCACCAAGTTGGGGGTTTAGGGACACTGAAGCTTTCTTT	NA	TRBV18	TRBJ1-1	NA
CASSRGNTEAFF	TGTGCCAGCAGCCGGGGCAACACTGAAGCTTTCTTT	NA	TRBV7-9	TRBJ1-1	NA
CASSYDRGYGYTF	TGTGCCAGCAGTTACGACAGGGGGTACGGCTACACCTTC	NA	TRBV6-2/TRBV6-3	TRBJ1-2	TRBD1
CASSPAGELFF	TGTGCCAGTAGTCCGGCCGGGGAGCTGTTTTTT	few	TRBV19	TRBJ2-2	NA
CASATGTVGNTIYF	TGTGCCAGCGCGACCGGGACGGTAGGAAACACCATATATTTT	NA	TRBV27	TRBJ1-3	NA
CASKWGSGNTIYF	TGTGCCAGCAAATGGGGCTCTGGAAACACCATATATTTT	NA	TRBV12-3/TRBV12-4	TRBJ1-3	NA
CASSTTGGETQYF	TGTGCCAGCAGTACGACTGGGGGGGAGACCCAGTACTTC	once	TRBV12-3/TRBV12-4	TRBJ2-5	NA
CASSPGQETQYF	TGTGCCAGCAGTCCGGGTCAAGAGACCCAGTACTTC	NA	TRBV25-1	TRBJ2-5	NA
CASREGAGREKLFF	TGTGCCAGCAGGGAAGGAGCAGGGAGGGAAAAACTGTTTTTT	NA	TRBV2	TRBJ1-4	NA
CASSLLRLAEITDTQYF	TGTGCCAGCAGTTTATTGCGGCTAGCAGAGATCACAGATACGCAGTATTTT	NA	TRBV28	TRBJ2-3	NA
CASSRGENEQFF	TGCGCCAGCAGCCGGGGGGAAAATGAGCAGTTCTTC	NA	TRBV4-1	TRBJ2-1	NA
CASSEVGANVLTF	TGTGCCAGCTCTGAGGTTGGGGCCAACGTCCTGACTTTC	NA	TRBV18	TRBJ2-6	NA
CARVHGLSEQYF	TGCGCCAGGGTTCACGGCCTCTCCGAGCAGTACTTC	NA	TRBV10-2	TRBJ2-7	NA
CASSLALGTNNEQFF	TGTGCCAGCAGCTTAGCGCTCGGGACTAACAATGAGCAGTTCTTC	NA	TRBV7-2	TRBJ2-1	TRBD2
CASSLFTGAAGTQYF	TGTGCCAGCAGTTTATTTACAGGGGCCGCGGGGACCCAGTACTTC	NA	TRBV28	TRBJ2-5	TRBD1
CATSTRPRTGRSSYEQYF	TGTGCCACCAGCACACGCCCAAGGACAGGAAGGAGCTCCTACGAGCAGTACTTC	NA	TRBV15	TRBJ2-7	TRBD1
CASSPRDFSYEQYF	TGTGCCAGTAGTCCCCGGGACTTTTCCTACGAGCAGTACTTC	NA	TRBV19	TRBJ2-7	NA